Following are 27 T cell receptor beta chains from one sample sequenced in a study of control samples from healthy donors and cancer patients. Here immunoSEQ multiplex PCR was the method, and the copy in TCRdb shows in-frame clones only, minus some. The sample lists around 200,000 clones, 90% to 95% occurring once. Sequencing input: blood. Receptor source: a woman in her 30s in good health.

The chain uses TRBV5-4 and TRBJ2-1, with 8 nucleotides matching TRBD1. CDR1 and CDR2 (germline): SGHNT, YYREEE (reference sequence). This CDR3 comprises 15 residues. J lost 2 bases, V lost 2 bases, and 3 bases had no gene match. Written as DNA, the CDR3 is TGTGCCAGCAGCTTAGACAGGGGAACCTACAATGAGCAGTTCTTC. The encoded protein is CASSLDRGTYNEQFF. The full variable domain, its missing parts supplied by reference TRBV5-4 and TRBJ2-1, is ETGVTQSPTHLIKTRGQQVTLRCSSQSGHNTVSWYQQALGQGPQFIFQYYREEENGRGNFPPRFSGLQFPNYSSELNVNALELDDSALYLCASSLDRGTYNEQFFGPGTRLTVL.

The chain links TRBV29-1 to TRBJ1-1; a possible D gene is TRBD1 (5 bases). The V gene's germline CDR1 is SQVTM and CDR2 ANQGSEA. Trimming took off 2 bases at V and 0 bases at J, with 13 bases between the two ends. The CDR3 contains 15 residues. CDR3 in amino acids: CSVESTRAMNTEAFF. The CDR3 DNA sequence: TGCAGCGTTGAATCTACCAGGGCTATGAACACTGAAGCTTTCTTT.

This clone has a handful of counts. The chain recombines TRBV7-2 with TRBJ2-1; D uncertain. Germline CDR1 reads SGHTA; CDR2 reads FQGNSA. The V end was cut by 3 bases, the J end by 9 bases, with 9 bases between. There are 12 residues in the CDR3. The CDR3 loop is CASSLGSSEQFF. The CDR3 DNA sequence: TGTGCCAGCAGCTTGGGTAGTAGTGAGCAGTTCTTC.

The rearrangement links TRBV3-1 (or the pseudogene TRBV3-2) to TRBJ1-2; TRBD1 matches 9 bases. CDR1 is LGHDT, CDR2 YNNKEL, per germline (reference sequence). This CDR3 is 15 amino acids long. The ends lost 0 bases at V and 7 bases at J; junction bases unmatched: 6. CDR3 amino acids: CASSQESRQGGGYTF. The CDR3 DNA reads TGTGCCAGCAGCCAAGAAAGTCGACAGGGGGGTGGCTACACCTTC.

With regard to this clone: This CDR3 is also generated by other DNA sequences in the sample. The chain is built from TRBV3-1 (or the pseudogene TRBV3-2) and TRBJ1-1, with TRBD1 as a possible D gene (5 bases). The V and J ends lost 1 base and 5 bases respectively, with 5 bases between them. The CDR3 extends over 12 amino acids. Germline V gene lookup returns CDR1 LGHDT and CDR2 YNNKEL (reference sequence). The CDR3 loop reads CASSQGGTEAFF. The CDR3 nucleotides read TGTGCCAGCAGCCAAGGGGGGACTGAAGCTTTCTTT.

The J gene is TRBJ1-6, the V gene TRBV6-1; D gene unclear. This CDR3 is 16 amino acids long. Trimming left V 3 bases short and J 0 bases short, with 9 bases between. CDR1 and CDR2 (germline): MNHNS, SASEGT. The CDR3 is CASSDGRSSYNSPLHF. CDR3 bases: TGTGCCAGCAGTGATGGACGGAGCTCCTATAATTCACCCCTCCACTTT.

This clone was counted between two and nine times. The chain joins TRBV19 to TRBJ2-7; 11 nucleotides line up with TRBD1. V shed 5 bases, J shed 5 bases, and the junction held 8 bases outside the gene matches. Germline assignment: CDR1 LNHDA and CDR2 SQIVND (reference sequence). The CDR3 extends over 15 amino acids. The CDR3 loop reads CASSLRTGGVDEQYF. CDR3 DNA: TGTGCCAGTAGTCTAAGGACAGGGGGCGTAGACGAGCAGTACTTC.

The chain employs TRBV24-1 and TRBJ2-7, with 8 bases that match TRBD1. The V segment lost 9 bases and the J segment 2 bases; nucleotides outside the gene matches: 2. The CDR3 contains 12 residues. Germline V gene sequence: CDR1 KGHDR, CDR2 SFDVKD. CDR3 nucleotides: TGTGCCACCGGACAGGGCCCCTACGAGCAGTACTTC. Its translation is CATGQGPYEQYF.

Points on this clone: The same CDR3 also results from other DNA sequences found in this sample. This chain joins TRBV3-1 (or the pseudogene TRBV3-2) and TRBJ1-3; 8 bases align to TRBD1. The germline gives CDR1 LGHDT, CDR2 YNNKEL (reference sequence). This CDR3 region has 14 residues. V lost 6 bases, J lost 3 bases, and 4 bases stayed unmatched. The CDR3 DNA reads TGTGCCAGCAGTGACAGGGGCGGTGGAAACACCATATATTTT. The encoded protein is CASSDRGGGNTIYF.

The V gene is TRBV25-1, the J gene TRBJ1-6; D remains unclear. Trimming stripped 4 bases from V and 5 bases from J, with 9 bases between. The germline V gene has CDR1 MGHDK and CDR2 SYGVNS. The CDR3 runs to 14 residues. CDR3: CASSGDMNNSPLHF. CDR3 coding DNA: TGTGCCAGCAGTGGTGATATGAATAATTCACCCCTCCACTTT.

The chain carries TRBV19 and TRBJ1-5, with D hard to call. This CDR3 has 12 amino acids. V dropped 3 bases and J dropped 7 bases, with 7 bases sitting between them. Germline V lookup: CDR1 LNHDA, CDR2 SQIVND (reference sequence). The CDR3 reads CASSIGEQPQHF. The CDR3 nucleotides are TGTGCCAGTAGTATCGGGGAACAGCCCCAGCATTTT. Using reference TRBV19 and TRBJ1-5 for the parts outside the CDR3, the full variable domain is DGGITQSPKYLFRKEGQNVTLSCEQNLNHDAMYWYRQDPGQGLRLIYYSQIVNDFQKGDIAEGYSVSREKKESFPLTVTSAQKNPTAFYLCASSIGEQPQHFGDGTRLSIL.

The chain joins TRBV29-1 to TRBJ2-1; 11 bases line up with TRBD2. The CDR3 has 12 amino acids. Germline loops: CDR1 SQVTM, CDR2 ANQGSEA. V was clipped by 7 bases and J by 7 bases; unmatched bases: 3. The CDR3 DNA reads as TGCAGCGCCGGGACTAGCGGTAATGAGCAGTTCTTC. Translating gives CSAGTSGNEQFF.

The chain joins TRBV6-5 to TRBJ1-2; 10 bases are shared with TRBD1. There are 13 residues in the CDR3. The V and J ends lost 8 bases and 3 bases, in that order; junction bases with no gene match: 3. In germline, CDR1 is MNHEY, CDR2 SVGAGI. The DNA for the CDR3 is TGTGCCAGCCGGACAGGGGGATACTATGGCTACACCTTC. It translates to CASRTGGYYGYTF.

Remarks on this clone: Other DNA sequences in this sample translate to the same CDR3. V usage is TRBV28 and J usage is TRBJ2-3; the D gene could be TRBD1 or TRBD2 (5 bases each). Trimming pared 3 bases from V and 1 base from J, leaving 5 bases between. Germline V lookup: CDR1 MDHEN, CDR2 SYDVKM. The CDR3 covers 13 residues. Written as DNA, the CDR3 is TGTGCCAGCAGTTTGGGGGGCACAGATACGCAGTATTTT. Amino acid sequence: CASSLGGTDTQYF.

The V and J genes are TRBV20-1 and TRBJ1-2; D uncertain. V lost 4 bases and J lost 7, with 10 bases in between. This CDR3 contains 11 residues. Germline CDR1 DFQATT, CDR2 SNEGSKA (reference sequence). The CDR3 sequence is CSAKLGSGYTF. Here the CDR3 DNA reads TGCAGTGCTAAACTAGGGAGTGGCTACACCTTC.

The chain has TRBV3-1 (or the pseudogene TRBV3-2) and TRBJ2-5, with D perhaps TRBD2 (7 bases). Germline assignment: CDR1 LGHDT and CDR2 YNNKEL (reference sequence). The CDR3 runs 15 residues. V was clipped by 0 bases and J by 7 bases, with 15 bases between them. The CDR3 is CASSQDVGGPGTQYF. For the CDR3, the DNA is TGTGCCAGCAGCCAAGATGTGGGGGGGCCGGGGACCCAGTACTTC.

A single count supports this clone. This rearrangement joins TRBV4-3 to TRBJ2-3, with D unresolved. V dropped 1 base and J dropped 4 bases, with 9 bases sitting between them. CDR1 is LGHNA and CDR2 is YSLEER in the germline V gene. The CDR3 is made up of 14 amino acids. CDR3: CASSQGLSSDTQYF. For the CDR3, the DNA is TGCGCCAGCAGCCAAGGGCTAAGTTCAGATACGCAGTATTTT.

The V gene is TRBV11-2, the J gene TRBJ1-1, with 9 bases lining up with TRBD1. The germline gives CDR1 SGHAT, CDR2 FQNNGV. This CDR3 region has 15 residues. V was clipped by 5 bases and J by 7 bases; unmatched bases: 11. The CDR3 reads CASSQRGQGLSEAFF. Written as DNA, the CDR3 is TGTGCCAGCAGCCAGAGGGGACAGGGATTGAGTGAAGCTTTCTTT.

The CDR3 sequence is CASSWTGGDEQYF. The CDR3, as DNA: TGCGCCAGCAGCTGGACAGGGGGCGACGAGCAGTACTTC. The chain combines TRBV5-1 with TRBJ2-7; TRBD1 agrees at 11 bases. The V gene end was trimmed by 3 bases and the J gene end by 5 bases; junction bases not matched to a gene: 1. Germline CDR1 SGHRS, CDR2 YFSETQ. This CDR3 is built from 13 residues.

The table lists this clone with a count of one. This rearrangement joins TRBV19 to TRBJ2-1; no clear D. The V and J ends lost 3 bases and 4 bases respectively, with 13 bases between them. The CDR3 extends over 15 amino acids. Germline-derived CDR1 and CDR2 are LNHDA and SQIVND (reference sequence). This CDR3 is CASSIVPAAYNEQFF. The CDR3 bases are TGTGCCAGTAGTATTGTTCCAGCCGCTTACAATGAGCAGTTCTTC.

The chain couples TRBV12-3 or TRBV12-4 to TRBJ1-6; unclear D gene. The CDR3 totals 13 residues. V lost 0 bases and J lost 5, with 2 bases in between. The CDR3 bases are TGTGCCAGCAGTTTAGCGCATAATTCACCCCTCCACTTT. It is translated as CASSLAHNSPLHF.

V usage is TRBV6-5 and J usage is TRBJ2-7; 10 nucleotides line up with TRBD2. Germline V gives CDR1 MNHEY, CDR2 SVGAGI. Germline trimming cut 2 bases from V and 4 bases from J; bases unmatched to any gene: 5. The CDR3 runs to 15 residues. CDR3 sequence reads: CASSYGLAGAYEQYF. CDR3 bases: TGTGCCAGCAGTTACGGTCTAGCGGGGGCTTACGAGCAGTACTTC.

CDR3 DNA sequence: TGCGCCAGCAGCACACAGGGGGCGGCTGAAAAACTGTTTTTT. It yields the protein CASSTQGAAEKLFF. This chain connects TRBV4-3 to TRBJ1-4; TRBD1 aligns across 9 bases. The germline V gene encodes CDR1 LGHNA and CDR2 YSLEER. Trimming took 5 bases from V and 7 from J; bases not matched to a gene: 5. This CDR3 contains 14 residues.

The rearrangement links TRBV6-1 to TRBJ2-1; D is possibly TRBD1 (5 bases). This CDR3 is built from 15 residues. V shed 2 bases and J shed 1 base, with 9 bases lying between them. Germline V gene data show CDR1 as MNHNS and CDR2 as SASEGT. In DNA, the CDR3 is TGTGCCAGCAGTGAAAGAACAGGATCCTACAATGAGCAGTTCTTC. Its translation is CASSERTGSYNEQFF.

This chain uses TRBV7-2 with TRBJ2-1; D gene ambiguous. V was clipped by 3 bases and J by 9 bases, with 3 bases between them. The germline gives CDR1 SGHTA, CDR2 FQGNSA. This CDR3 is 10 amino acids long. Here the CDR3 DNA reads TGTGCCAGCAGCTTTCCTGAGCAGTTCTTC. Its translation is CASSFPEQFF.

This chain connects TRBV4-1 to TRBJ2-4; 7 bases agree with TRBD1. The CDR3 length is 16 residues. The germline V gene has CDR1 MGHRA and CDR2 YSYEKL. V trimming: 2 bases; J trimming: 2 bases; junction bases outside the gene matches: 6. This CDR3 is CASSQPAQGTKNIQYF. The CDR3, as DNA: TGCGCCAGCAGCCAACCCGCACAGGGGACCAAAAACATTCAGTACTTC.

V gene TRBV6-5 combines with J gene TRBJ2-1; 8 bases fit TRBD2. CDR3 length: 15 residues. The germline V gene has CDR1 MNHEY and CDR2 SVGAGI. Unmatched junction bases numbered 4, after V lost 2 bases and J lost 4 bases. CDR3 sequence: CASSYQAGVYNEQFF. In DNA, the CDR3 is TGTGCCAGCAGTTACCAAGCGGGAGTGTACAATGAGCAGTTCTTC.